This T cell receptor beta chain originates from a study of blood T cells in healthy people across ages. Study observations and caveats: Unsorted PBMCs ruled out conclusive naive versus antigen-experienced comparison. Researchers report that TCR beta diversity correlated strongly with naive T cell percentage.

This CDR3 spans 14 amino acids. Germline CDR1 is DFQATT and CDR2 is SNEGSKA (reference sequence). V gave up 0 bases and J gave up 2 bases, with 11 bases separating them. In the case of this clonotype: As yet, its antigen is unknown.

A second PCR of 7 to 11 cycles used a sample-barcoded 5' primer and a J-beta primer mix. The authors tagged each cDNA molecule using a template-switch adaptor with 12 random nucleotides. Each CDR3 protein gets one entry after TCRdb re-called the 5' RACE reads with MiXCR. This repertoire shows roughly 1,500,000 distinct CDR3 sequences, 42% found once; its top ten account for less than 8%. Sequencing was performed on blood. The rearrangement joins TRBV20-1 to TRBJ2-7; D uncertain. The sequence was collected from a woman under 30 in good health. The CDR3 loop is CSARDTDQAYEQYF. The CDR3 DNA reads as TGCAGTGCTAGAGATACAGACCAGGCCTACGAGCAGTACTTC.